Presented here are 2 T cell receptor beta chains from one specimen sequenced in a study of blood T cell repertoires in COVID-19 (dated by TCRdb to 2020 to 2022). Libraries were built with the immunoSEQ multiplex PCR assay. TCRdb's version of the immuneACCESS table is confined to in-frame rearrangements and falls short of the full clone set. An unresolved V gene accounts for under half of the shortfall where checked; the remainder is of unknown origin. The sample profile shows tens of thousands of clones; 70% to 90% of them were found once. The ten biggest clones cover around 4.7% of the sample. Sequencing input: peripheral blood. The receptor set was obtained from a man between 60 and 70 years old with acute or convalescent COVID-19.

The chain recombines TRBV6-5 with TRBJ1-4, with TRBD1 as a possible D gene (5 bases). Trimming left V 5 bases short and J 0 bases short, with 10 bases between. The CDR3 spans 15 residues. Germline assignment: CDR1 MNHEY and CDR2 SVGAGI. CDR3: CASSTTGATNEKLFF. The CDR3 DNA reads TGTGCCAGCAGTACTACAGGTGCAACTAATGAAAAACTGTTTTTT.

J is TRBJ1-4 and V is TRBV4-1; D ambiguous. V shed 0 bases and J shed 4 bases, with 6 bases lying between them. The germline V gene has CDR1 MGHRA and CDR2 YSYEKL. CDR3 length: 14 amino acids. CDR3 in DNA: TGCGCCAGCAGCCAAGAGGGAGGTAATGAAAAACTGTTTTTT. Its protein product is CASSQEGGNEKLFF.